What follows are 8 T cell receptor beta chains derived from one specimen sequenced in a study of vaccination effects on CD4 cells after COVID-19. This table comes from immunoSEQ multiplex PCR, and its TCRdb copy is limited to in-frame clones, with some not included. The sample has approximately 74,000 clones; roughly 73% are singletons. Viral peptide pool expansion of antigen-specific CD4+ T cells preceded sequencing in the ViraFEST assay. Culture lasted around eleven days before CD4+ T cell isolation. Each participant received a vaccine that was either BNT162b2 or mRNA-1273, given as two doses. These receptors' antigens are unknown. Source: CD4+ T cells from PBMCs cultured with HCoV-OC43 spike peptides, taken after COVID-19 vaccination. Regarding subset: HCoV-OC43 spike overlapping peptide pool stimulation. These TCRs come from a human donor who received a COVID-19 vaccine.

Remarks on this clone: Additional DNA sequences in this sample encode the identical CDR3. The CDR3 spells CASSLGTGGAQETQYF. CDR3 DNA: TGCGCCAGCAGCTTGGGAACAGGGGGGGCCCAAGAGACCCAGTACTTC. This rearrangement joins TRBV5-1 to TRBJ2-5, with D possibly TRBD1 on 8 matching bases. Germline V CDR1 and CDR2: SGHRS, YFSETQ. The CDR3 is 16 residues long. V was shortened by 0 bases and J by 1 base, with 13 bases between the two germline ends.

The chain recombines TRBV28 with TRBJ2-7; 7 positions match TRBD1. Germline CDR1 is MDHEN and CDR2 is SYDVKM. Losses at the gene ends were 5 bases for V and 6 bases for J; bases not matched to a gene: 13. The CDR3 consists of 15 residues. The CDR3 DNA follows: TGTGCCAGCAGTACCAGGAAGGACAGGCTAGTCGAGCAGTACGTC. As protein: CASSTRKDRLVEQYV.

The chain employs TRBV3-1 (or the pseudogene TRBV3-2) and TRBJ1-1, with 7 bases identical to TRBD1. Germline V gene data show CDR1 as LGHDT and CDR2 as YNNKEL (reference sequence). With V trimmed by 5 bases and J by 4 bases, 4 bases remained unmatched. The CDR3 length is 13 residues. CDR3 coding DNA: TGTGCCAGCAGCTACAACAGGGGCACTGAAGCTTTCTTT. Translation: CASSYNRGTEAFF.

V is TRBV2 and J is TRBJ2-1; D is possibly TRBD1 (5 bases). The CDR3 loop spans 14 amino acids. Germline V gene data show CDR1 as SNHLY and CDR2 as FYNNEI. The V and J ends lost 2 bases and 1 base respectively, with 6 bases between them. The DNA of the CDR3 is TGTGCCAGCAGTGAACAGGGATCCTACAATGAGCAGTTCTTC. This codes for CASSEQGSYNEQFF.

The chain links TRBV28 to TRBJ1-5; the D is unclear. The germline V gene has CDR1 MDHEN and CDR2 SYDVKM. The CDR3 contains 15 residues. V was cut by 3 bases and J by 1 base, with 10 bases left in between. This CDR3 is CASSFSLGSNQPQHF. CDR3 nucleotide sequence: TGTGCCAGCAGTTTTTCGTTGGGGAGCAATCAGCCCCAGCATTTT. Complete variable domain (other parts from reference TRBV28 and TRBJ1-5): DVKVTQSSRYLVKRTGEKVFLECVQDMDHENMFWYRQDPGLGLRLIYFSYDVKMKEKGDIPEGYSVSREKKERFSLILESASTNQTSMYLCASSFSLGSNQPQHFGDGTRLSIL.

This chain connects TRBV15 to TRBJ1-5; D is unresolved. Germline V CDR1 and CDR2: LNHNV, YYDKDF (reference sequence). Trimming took 2 bases from V and 1 from J, leaving 3 bases between them. CDR3 length equals 13 residues. DNA of the CDR3: TGTGCCACCAGCAGACAGAGCAATCAGCCCCAGCATTTT. Its translation is CATSRQSNQPQHF. The full variable domain, rest sourced from reference TRBV15 and TRBJ1-5, is DAMVIQNPRYQVTQFGKPVTLSCSQTLNHNVMYWYQQKSSQAPKLLFHYYDKDFNNEADTPDNFQSRRPNTSFCFLDIRSPGLGDTAMYLCATSRQSNQPQHFGDGTRLSIL.

The genes are TRBV6-6 and TRBJ2-3; tentatively, D is TRBD1 or TRBD2 (6 bases each). This CDR3 contains 16 residues. Between the trimmed V and J ends, which lost 5 bases and 0 bases, there was a span of 15 bases. The V gene's germline CDR1 is MNHNY and CDR2 SVGAGI (reference sequence). CDR3 coding DNA: TGTGCCAGCAGTAGGCAGGGGACTGGTAGCACAGATACGCAGTATTTT. Its protein product is CASSRQGTGSTDTQYF.

The chain employs TRBV2 and TRBJ1-2; the match to TRBD1 covers 8 bases. V trimming: 5 bases; J trimming: 3 bases; junction bases outside the gene matches: 2. This CDR3 has 13 amino acids. Germline loops: CDR1 SNHLY, CDR2 FYNNEI. The chain's CDR3 is CASSSTGDYGYTF. CDR3 nucleotides: TGTGCCAGCAGTTCGACAGGGGACTATGGCTACACCTTC.